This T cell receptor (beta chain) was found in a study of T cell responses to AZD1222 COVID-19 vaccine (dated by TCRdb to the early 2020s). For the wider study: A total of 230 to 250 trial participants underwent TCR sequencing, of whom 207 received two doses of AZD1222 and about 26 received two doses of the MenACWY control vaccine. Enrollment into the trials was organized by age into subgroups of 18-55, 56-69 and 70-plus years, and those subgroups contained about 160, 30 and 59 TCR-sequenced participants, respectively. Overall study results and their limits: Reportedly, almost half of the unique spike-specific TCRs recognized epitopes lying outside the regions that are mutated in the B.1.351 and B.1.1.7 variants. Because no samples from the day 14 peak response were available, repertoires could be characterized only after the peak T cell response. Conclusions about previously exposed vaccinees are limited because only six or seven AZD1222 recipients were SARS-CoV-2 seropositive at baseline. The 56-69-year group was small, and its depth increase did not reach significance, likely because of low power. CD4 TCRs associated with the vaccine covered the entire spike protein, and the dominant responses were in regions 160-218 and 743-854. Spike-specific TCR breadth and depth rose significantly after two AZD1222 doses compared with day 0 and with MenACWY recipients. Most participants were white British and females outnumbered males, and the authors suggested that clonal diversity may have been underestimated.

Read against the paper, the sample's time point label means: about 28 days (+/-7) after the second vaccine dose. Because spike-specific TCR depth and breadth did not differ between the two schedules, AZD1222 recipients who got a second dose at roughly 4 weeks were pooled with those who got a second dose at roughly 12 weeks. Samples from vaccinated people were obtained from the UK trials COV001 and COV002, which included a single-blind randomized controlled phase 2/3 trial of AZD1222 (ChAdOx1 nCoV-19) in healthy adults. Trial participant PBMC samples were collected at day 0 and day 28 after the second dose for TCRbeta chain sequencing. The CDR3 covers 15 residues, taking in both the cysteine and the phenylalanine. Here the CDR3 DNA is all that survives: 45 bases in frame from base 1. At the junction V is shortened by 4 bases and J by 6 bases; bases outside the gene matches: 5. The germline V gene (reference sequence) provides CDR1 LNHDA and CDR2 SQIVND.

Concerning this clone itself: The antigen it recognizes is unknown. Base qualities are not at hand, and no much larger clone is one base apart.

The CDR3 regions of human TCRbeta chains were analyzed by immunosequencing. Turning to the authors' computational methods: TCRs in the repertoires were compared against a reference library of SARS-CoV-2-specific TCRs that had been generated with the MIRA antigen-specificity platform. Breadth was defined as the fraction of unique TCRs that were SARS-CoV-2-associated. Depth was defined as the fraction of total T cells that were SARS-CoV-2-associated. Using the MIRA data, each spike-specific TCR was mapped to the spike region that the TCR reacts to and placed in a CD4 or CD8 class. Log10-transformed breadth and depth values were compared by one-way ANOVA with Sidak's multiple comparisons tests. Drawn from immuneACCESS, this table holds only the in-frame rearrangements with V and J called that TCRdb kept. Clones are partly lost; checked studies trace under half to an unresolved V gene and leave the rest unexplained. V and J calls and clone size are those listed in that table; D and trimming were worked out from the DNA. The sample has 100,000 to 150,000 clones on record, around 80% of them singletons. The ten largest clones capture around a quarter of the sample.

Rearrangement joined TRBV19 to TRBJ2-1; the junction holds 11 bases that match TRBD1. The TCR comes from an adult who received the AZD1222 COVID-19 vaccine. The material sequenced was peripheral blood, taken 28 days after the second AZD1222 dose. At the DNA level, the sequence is TGTGCCAGTAGTACGTACGGGACAGGGGGCAATGAGCAGTTCTTC. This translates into CASSTYGTGGNEQFF.